These 27 T cell receptor beta chains share one sample of origin, sequenced in a study of T cell responses to AZD1222 COVID-19 vaccine listed by TCRdb under 2021. The time point label, read with the paper, signifies: baseline before first vaccination. The library came from the immunoSEQ multiplex PCR assay. Drawn from immuneACCESS, this table holds only the in-frame rearrangements with V and J called that TCRdb kept. Clones are partly lost; checked studies trace under half to an unresolved V gene and leave the rest unexplained. Recorded for this sample are around 100,000 clones; nearly 90% of them occurred a single time. The top ten clones comprise over 7.5% of the sample. Sample: peripheral blood, taken on day 0 of AZD1222 vaccination. These TCRs come from an adult in good health.

The genes are TRBV5-4 and TRBJ2-5, with a tentative D call TRBD2 (5 bases). The V and J ends lost 7 bases and 2 bases respectively, with 15 bases between them. The CDR3 consists of 14 residues. Looked up from germline, CDR1 is SGHNT and CDR2 is YYREEE (reference sequence). The CDR3 DNA follows: TGTGCCAGCTTCCGAGATAGCGCTCAAGAGACCCAGTACTTC. It specifies CASFRDSAQETQYF.

This chain links TRBV9 with TRBJ1-6; no reliable D call. From germline, CDR1 is SGDLS and CDR2 YYNGEE. The V end was cut by 4 bases, the J end by 5 bases, with 19 bases between. This CDR3 spans 17 amino acids. CDR3 sequence (DNA): TGTGCCAGCAGCCCCTGCGAGGGCTTCTCGAATAATTCACCCCTCCACTTT. Protein sequence: CASSPCEGFSNNSPLHF. The full variable domain, rest sourced from reference TRBV9 and TRBJ1-6, is DSGVTQTPKHLITATGQRVTLRCSPRSGDLSVYWYQQSLDQGLQFLIQYYNGEERAKGNILERFSAQQFPDLHSELNLSSLELGDSALYFCASSPCEGFSNNSPLHFGNGTRLTVT.

This chain links TRBV7-2 with TRBJ1-6, with 9 bases identical to TRBD1. CDR3 length: 15 residues. CDR1 is SGHTA, CDR2 FQGNSA, per germline. The J segment lost 7 bases and the V segment lost 3 bases, leaving 4 bases of the junction unmatched. The chain's CDR3 is CASSLTGGGNSPLHF. CDR3 DNA: TGTGCCAGCAGCTTGACAGGGGGAGGCAATTCACCCCTCCACTTT.

The rearrangement joins TRBV2 to TRBJ1-2, with D perhaps matching TRBD1 (6 bases). This CDR3 contains 15 residues. V lost 2 bases and J lost 8, with 18 bases in between. CDR1 is SNHLY, CDR2 FYNNEI, per germline. The CDR3: CASSENGDTPWGYTF. The CDR3 DNA reads as TGTGCCAGCAGTGAAAACGGGGACACCCCCTGGGGCTACACCTTC.

V usage is TRBV6-5 and J usage is TRBJ1-2; D is possibly TRBD1 (6 bases). This CDR3 region has 14 residues. Per the germline V gene, CDR1 is MNHEY and CDR2 is SVGAGI. Trimming left V 7 bases short and J 3 bases short, with 15 bases between. The CDR3 loop is CASIRTDTHYGYTF. The CDR3, as DNA: TGTGCCAGCATTAGGACAGACACCCACTATGGCTACACCTTC.

V and J are TRBV1 and TRBJ1-5; no DNA check was done on the table's D call, TRBD1. TRBV1 is shown as a pseudogene. CDR3 length: 15 amino acids. The CDR3 DNA follows: TGCACCAGCAGCCAGGCAGGGCGTAGCAATCAGCCCCAGCATTTT. This encodes CTSSQAGRSNQPQHF.

This chain joins TRBV12-3 or TRBV12-4 and TRBJ1-1; D is undetermined. V lost 4 bases to trimming and J lost 6 bases, with 9 bases between them. This CDR3 spans 12 amino acids. CDR3 sequence reads: CASSSQVPEAFF. CDR3 DNA sequence: TGTGCCAGCAGTTCGCAGGTTCCTGAAGCTTTCTTT.

This clone showed up just once. The chain recombines TRBV5-6 with TRBJ1-5; 7 bases agree with TRBD1. The CDR3 runs to 17 residues. V trimming: 4 bases; J trimming: 0 bases; junction bases outside the gene matches: 10. Germline lookup yields CDR1 SGHDT and CDR2 YYEEEE. The CDR3 loop reads CASSRKTGHYSNQPQHF. The DNA of the CDR3 is TGTGCCAGCAGCCGGAAGACAGGGCATTATAGCAATCAGCCCCAGCATTTT.

On this clone: Within the sample, other DNA sequences also encode this same CDR3. The chain uses TRBV4-1 and TRBJ2-1; TRBD1 matches at 9 bases. The CDR3 contains 15 residues. CDR1 is MGHRA and CDR2 is YSYEKL in the germline V gene. The CDR3 DNA is TGCGCAACCAGCCCACAGGGGGCAATCTACAATGAGCAGTTCTTC. Protein: CATSPQGAIYNEQFF.

The rearrangement joins TRBV7-2 to TRBJ1-6; D is ambiguous. The V gene lost 3 bases and the J gene lost 0 bases, with 9 bases spanning the gap. Germline V gene lookup returns CDR1 SGHTA and CDR2 FQGNSA. There are 16 residues in the CDR3. CDR3: CASSLTRSSYNSPLHF. CDR3 nucleotide sequence: TGTGCCAGCAGCTTGACACGGAGCTCCTATAATTCACCCCTCCACTTT.

V and J are TRBV19 and TRBJ1-1; 7 nucleotides agree with TRBD1. V lost 5 bases to trimming and J lost 3 bases; unmatched junction nucleotides: 12. CDR1 LNHDA and CDR2 SQIVND come from the germline V gene (reference sequence). The CDR3 has 16 amino acids. CDR3 residues: CASSSPTGPPDTEAFF. The DNA for the CDR3 is TGTGCCAGTAGTTCTCCGACAGGGCCCCCTGACACTGAAGCTTTCTTT.

The V gene is TRBV28, the J gene TRBJ2-7; 8 bases are a match to TRBD1. J lost 6 bases, V lost 3 bases, and 7 bases had no gene match. CDR1 MDHEN and CDR2 SYDVKM come from the germline V gene. The CDR3 spans 14 residues. This chain's CDR3 is CASSFGQGRSEQYF. CDR3 nucleotides: TGTGCCAGCAGTTTTGGACAGGGTAGATCCGAGCAGTACTTC.

This chain uses TRBV5-1 with TRBJ1-5; TRBD1 aligns across 10 bases. Germline V lookup: CDR1 SGHRS, CDR2 YFSETQ. V lost 3 bases to trimming and J lost 4 bases; unmatched junction nucleotides: 4. The CDR3 loop spans 15 amino acids. CDR3: CASSWTGGGNQPQHF. The CDR3 DNA reads as TGCGCCAGCAGCTGGACAGGGGGAGGTAATCAGCCCCAGCATTTT.

V and J are TRBV14 and TRBJ1-6, with D uncertain. Per the germline V gene, CDR1 is SGHDN and CDR2 is FVKESK. Trimming stripped 3 bases from V and 7 bases from J, with 7 bases between. This CDR3 has 13 residues. The CDR3, as DNA: TGTGCCAGCAGCCACGGTTTCAATTCACCCCTCCACTTT. Amino acids: CASSHGFNSPLHF.

V is TRBV19 and J is TRBJ2-5; TRBD2 agrees at 11 bases. CDR1 is LNHDA and CDR2 is SQIVND in the germline V gene (reference sequence). V lost 4 bases and J lost 7; bases outside the gene matches: 8. CDR3 length: 15 residues. The CDR3 loop reads CASSTLAGGFLTQYF. The CDR3 bases are TGTGCCAGTAGTACCCTAGCGGGGGGTTTCCTGACCCAGTACTTC.

The chain couples TRBV6-2 or TRBV6-3 to TRBJ2-5; 11 bases fit TRBD2. Germline V lookup: CDR1 MNHEY, CDR2 SVGEGT. V lost 0 bases and J lost 0; bases outside the gene matches: 3. This CDR3 is 17 amino acids long. CDR3 coding DNA: TGTGCCAGCAGTTACTCTCAGACTAGCGGGAACCAAGAGACCCAGTACTTC. It translates to CASSYSQTSGNQETQYF.

The chain has TRBV6-2 or TRBV6-3 and TRBJ2-2; 8 bases line up with TRBD2. This CDR3 spans 17 amino acids. Germline V lookup: CDR1 MNHEY, CDR2 SVGEGT. V shed 1 base and J 3 bases; nucleotides not matched to a gene: 7. The CDR3 spells CASSYFNGGADTGELFF. CDR3 nucleotides: TGTGCCAGCAGTTACTTTAACGGGGGGGCGGACACCGGGGAGCTGTTTTTT.

This rearrangement joins TRBV12-3 or TRBV12-4 to TRBJ2-5; D is ambiguous. The V end was cut by 3 bases, the J end by 5 bases, with 7 bases between. There are 12 residues in the CDR3. The CDR3 region has the DNA TGTGCCAGCAGTTTCCTGTTGGAGACCCAGTACTTC. Its translation: CASSFLLETQYF.

The gene calls are TRBV19 and TRBJ1-1; D call uncertain. Between the trimmed V and J ends, which lost 4 bases and 0 bases, there was a span of 9 bases. The CDR3 extends over 14 amino acids. Germline V lookup: CDR1 LNHDA, CDR2 SQIVND (reference sequence). The CDR3, as DNA: TGTGCCAGTAGTACCGACATATTGAACACTGAAGCTTTCTTT. Translated: CASSTDILNTEAFF. Full variable domain (rest looked up from reference TRBV19 and TRBJ1-1): DGGITQSPKYLFRKEGQNVTLSCEQNLNHDAMYWYRQDPGQGLRLIYYSQIVNDFQKGDIAEGYSVSREKKESFPLTVTSAQKNPTAFYLCASSTDILNTEAFFGQGTRLTVV.

The chain couples TRBV5-1 to TRBJ1-2; D is ambiguous. CDR3 length equals 11 residues. CDR1 and CDR2 (germline): SGHRS, YFSETQ. The V end was cut by 0 bases, the J end by 3 bases, with 0 bases between. The CDR3 DNA sequence: TGCGCCAGCAGCTTGGACTATGGCTACACCTTC. This translates into CASSLDYGYTF.

J is TRBJ2-5 and V is TRBV6-6, with 9 positions matching TRBD2. The J segment lost 4 bases and the V segment lost 3 bases, leaving 6 bases of the junction unmatched. Per germline, CDR1 MNHNY and CDR2 SVGAGI (reference sequence). CDR3 length: 15 residues. The CDR3 DNA reads TGTGCCAGCAGTTATGCTAGCGGGGTTGTAGAGACCCAGTACTTC. Translation gives CASSYASGVVETQYF.

Remarks on this clone: Sequence at one end of the junction differs from germline and may be a read error. The gene calls are TRBV7-2 and TRBJ2-1; a weak D match, TRBD2 (6 bases). CDR3 length equals 11 residues. CDR1 SGHTA and CDR2 FQGNSA come from the germline V gene. CDR3 sequence: CASSLAGLSLF. CDR3 DNA sequence: TGTGCCAGCAGCTTAGCGGGACTCTCCCTCTTC.

The chain employs TRBV16 and TRBJ2-7, with D possibly TRBD1 on 6 matching bases. Trimming cost V 3 bases and J 2 bases, with 11 bases left between them. There are 14 residues in the CDR3. CDR1 is KGHSY, CDR2 FQNENV, per germline. CDR3 DNA: TGTGCCAGCAGCCACGACAGGATTCCCTACGAGCAGTACTTC. It encodes CASSHDRIPYEQYF.

The V gene is TRBV13, the J gene TRBJ1-5; D is unresolved. This CDR3 has 13 amino acids. V lost 0 bases and J 1 base, leaving 1 base between the germline ends. CDR1 is PRHDT, CDR2 FYEKMQ, per germline (reference sequence). DNA for the CDR3: TGTGCCAGCAGCTTAGGGAGCAATCAGCCCCAGCATTTT. It yields the protein CASSLGSNQPQHF.

This rearrangement joins TRBV7-2 to TRBJ1-1; no firm D call. The CDR3 contains 13 residues. Germline-derived CDR1 and CDR2 are SGHTA and FQGNSA. Trimming removed 4 bases from V and 11 bases from J, with 17 bases in between. CDR3 DNA sequence: TGTGCCAGCAGCTCCCAAAGGGATCAGAAGGCTTTCTTT. Its protein product is CASSSQRDQKAFF.

Here the CDR3 reads CATSRDVAGGDTQYF. The CDR3 DNA is TGTGCCACCAGCAGGGATGTGGCGGGGGGGGATACGCAGTATTTT. The V and J genes are TRBV15 and TRBJ2-3, with 9 bases aligning to TRBD2. Germline CDR1 and CDR2: LNHNV and YYDKDF (reference sequence). The CDR3 runs to 15 residues. Unmatched junction bases numbered 7, after V lost 3 bases and J lost 6 bases. Combining the CDR3 with reference TRBV15 and TRBJ2-3 gives the whole variable domain DAMVIQNPRYQVTQFGKPVTLSCSQTLNHNVMYWYQQKSSQAPKLLFHYYDKDFNNEADTPDNFQSRRPNTSFCFLDIRSPGLGDTAMYLCATSRDVAGGDTQYFGPGTRLTVL.

This sequence joins TRBV3-1 (or the pseudogene TRBV3-2) and TRBJ1-5, with D possibly being TRBD1 (5 bases). Germline CDR1 and CDR2: LGHDT and YNNKEL (reference sequence). The CDR3 is 14 residues long. The V end lost 0 bases, the J end lost 9 bases, and 12 bases lay between the germline ends. CDR3 bases: TGTGCCAGCAGCCAAGATTCGGGGGGTGGGCCCCAGCATTTT. This translates into CASSQDSGGGPQHF.